The sequence of this T cell receptor (beta chain) was determined in a study of T cells after posttransplantation cyclophosphamide. Study observations and caveats: Skin or GI-infiltrating T cells shared few TRB sequences with blood.

In its sample, this clone was seen many times. Its cognate antigen is unknown. Only in-frame clones appear in the TCRdb table, and some are missing; sequencing was by immunoSEQ multiplex PCR. The table lists around 24,000 clones, with no singletons. The TCR sequence derives from a woman aged 55-70 years in good health, CMV-negative, and a related stem cell transplant donor. The source material was PBMCs.

The CDR3 reads CAISVAGSGDLYNEQFF. In DNA, the CDR3 is TGTGCCATCAGTGTTGCTGGTAGCGGGGACCTCTACAATGAGCAGTTCTTC. The J gene is TRBJ2-1, the V gene TRBV10-3; 8 nucleotides agree with TRBD2. Trimming removed 4 bases from V and 3 bases from J; junction bases left unmatched: 11. The germline CDR1 and CDR2 sequences are ENHRY and SYGVKD. CDR3 length: 17 amino acids.